The 26 T cell receptor beta chains in this list originate from one sample, sequenced in a study of T cell responses to AZD1222 COVID-19 vaccine (dated by TCRdb to the early 2020s). Library prep was done by the immunoSEQ multiplex PCR assay. The source is immuneACCESS, and TCRdb retained only in-frame sequences with V and J called. Part of the clones is not carried over; for the studies checked, unresolved V genes explain less than half of this, and the remainder is unexplained. Within this sample are about 67,000 clones, with 83% of them counted one time only. About 6.1% of the sample rests with the top ten. Read against the paper, the sample's time point label means: about 28 days (+/-7) after the second vaccine dose. The sample here was peripheral blood, taken 28 days after the second AZD1222 dose. The origin of the receptors is an adult who received the AZD1222 COVID-19 vaccine.

The chain joins TRBV7-8 to TRBJ1-2; D gene ambiguous. The V gene lost 3 bases and the J gene lost 3 bases, with 11 bases spanning the gap. The CDR3 is 14 residues long. Germline V lookup: CDR1 SGHVS, CDR2 FQNEAQ. CDR3 DNA sequence: TGTGCCAGCAGCTTCTCCGACGTTCACTATGGCTACACCTTC. Residues: CASSFSDVHYGYTF.

V and J are TRBV4-1 and TRBJ2-7; D is unclear. CDR3 length: 16 amino acids. Germline CDR1 is MGHRA and CDR2 is YSYEKL. The ends were cut back, 6 bases at V and 7 bases at J, with 25 bases in the middle. CDR3 amino acids: CASSMVDLISSGEQYF. CDR3 nucleotides: TGCGCCAGCAGTATGGTCGACCTCATCAGTTCCGGAGAGCAGTACTTC.

The V gene is TRBV5-6, the J gene TRBJ2-1, with D hard to call. CDR3 size: 14 residues. Germline V lookup: CDR1 SGHDT, CDR2 YYEEEE. V was trimmed by 4 bases and J by 8 bases, leaving 16 bases between them. This CDR3 is CASSVVGALHEQFF. The CDR3 DNA reads as TGTGCCAGCAGCGTCGTCGGAGCCCTCCATGAGCAGTTCTTC.

The rearrangement uses TRBV9 and TRBJ1-1; D unresolved. Trimming shortened V by 2 bases and J by 10 bases, and 12 bases separated the two germline ends. The germline V gene has CDR1 SGDLS and CDR2 YYNGEE. This CDR3 has 12 residues. The CDR3 spells CASSVFRERAFF. The CDR3 nucleotides are TGTGCCAGCAGCGTTTTCCGGGAGCGAGCTTTCTTT.

This clone was counted once. At one end the junction does not follow the germline gene, possibly because of a read error. The chain employs TRBV11-2 and TRBJ2-1; the D gene is possibly TRBD2 (5 bases). The CDR3 loop spans 11 amino acids. Germline V gene data show CDR1 as SGHAT and CDR2 as FQNNGV. CDR3 region: CASSLAEDRLF. CDR3 DNA: TGTGCCAGCAGCCTCGCGGAGGATCGGCTCTTC.

The rearrangement joins TRBV7-8 to TRBJ1-2; a possible D gene is TRBD1 (5 bases). The CDR3 has 16 residues. CDR1 is SGHVS and CDR2 is FQNEAQ in the germline V gene. V was pared by 5 bases and J by 4 bases, with 20 bases between. CDR3 residues: CASSETGGAAAYGYTF. The CDR3 DNA follows: TGTGCCAGCAGCGAAACGGGAGGGGCGGCGGCCTATGGCTACACCTTC.

The chain links TRBV28 to TRBJ2-4; either TRBD1 or TRBD2 may fit D (5 bases each). Germline assignment: CDR1 MDHEN and CDR2 SYDVKM. Trimming cost V 5 bases and J 15 bases, with 20 bases left between them. There are 13 residues in the CDR3. The CDR3 region is CASSPGTPPLVYF. The CDR3, as DNA: TGTGCCAGCAGTCCCGGGACCCCTCCCTTGGTGTACTTC.

The rearrangement uses TRBV6-5 and TRBJ2-7; D is possibly TRBD1 (5 bases). V lost 4 bases and J lost 1, with 11 bases in between. This CDR3 has 14 residues. CDR1 MNHEY and CDR2 SVGAGI come from the germline V gene. CDR3 bases: TGTGCCAGCAGTTCCGCAAGGGGATCCTACGAGCAGTACTTC. Residues: CASSSARGSYEQYF.

This chain connects TRBV24-1 to TRBJ2-3, with 8 positions matching TRBD1. The germline gives CDR1 KGHDR, CDR2 SFDVKD. Trimming cost V 7 bases and J 9 bases; bases outside gene matches: 23. The CDR3 is 18 amino acids. For the CDR3, the DNA is TGTGCCACCAGCGGGACAGGTTCTATCCCTACCCCGATCGAGACGCAGTATTTT. Its translation is CATSGTGSIPTPIETQYF.

The V call is TRBV7-7, the J call TRBJ2-7; 9 positions match TRBD2. Losses at the gene ends were 3 bases for V and 3 bases for J; bases not matched to a gene: 6. The CDR3 sequence is 15 residues long. Looked up from germline, CDR1 is SSHAT and CDR2 is FNYEAQ (reference sequence). The CDR3 region is CASSLGAGGSYEQYF. In DNA form, the CDR3 reads TGTGCCAGCAGCTTGGGAGCGGGGGGAAGCTACGAGCAGTACTTC.

This clone was seen a few times. This chain links TRBV6-4 with TRBJ1-5; the D is unclear. CDR1 and CDR2 (germline): MRHNA, SNTAGT. V lost 2 bases and J lost 4, with 6 bases in between. The CDR3 length is 13 residues. CDR3 loop: CASSDRANQPQHF. CDR3 in DNA: TGTGCCAGCAGTGACAGGGCGAATCAGCCCCAGCATTTT.

The rearrangement joins TRBV13 to TRBJ2-7, with D possibly called TRBD1 or TRBD2 (5 bases each). The CDR3 runs to 15 residues. Between the trimmed V and J ends, which lost 4 bases and 1 base, there was a span of 14 bases. In germline, CDR1 is PRHDT, CDR2 FYEKMQ (reference sequence). In DNA form, the CDR3 reads TGTGCCAGCAGCTCCCCCCGGGACGGATCCTACGAGCAGTACTTC. It is translated as CASSSPRDGSYEQYF.

This chain connects TRBV3-1 (or the pseudogene TRBV3-2) to TRBJ1-6; possible D gene TRBD1, 6 bases. V dropped 3 bases and J dropped 7 bases, with 16 bases sitting between them. Germline assignment: CDR1 LGHDT and CDR2 YNNKEL (reference sequence). The CDR3 has 16 residues. CDR3 residues: CASSQGRTAGNSPLHF. The CDR3 nucleotides read TGTGCCAGCAGCCAGGGGAGGACAGCCGGAAATTCACCCCTCCACTTT.

The chain has TRBV4-1 and TRBJ1-1; D not resolved. CDR1 MGHRA and CDR2 YSYEKL come from the germline V gene. Trimming cost V 4 bases and J 0 bases, with 18 bases left between them. The CDR3 consists of 17 residues. DNA for the CDR3: TGCGCCAGCAGCCCCCCGATTCTGCGGGCCTTGAACACTGAAGCTTTCTTT. Translated, it gives CASSPPILRALNTEAFF.

This chain joins TRBV2 and TRBJ1-1, with a tentative D call TRBD1 (6 bases). The V end lost 5 bases, the J end lost 3 bases, and 13 bases lay between the germline ends. Per germline, CDR1 SNHLY and CDR2 FYNNEI. The CDR3 covers 14 residues. The CDR3 here is CASSKQGGYTEAFF. DNA for the CDR3: TGTGCCAGCAGTAAACAGGGAGGGTACACTGAAGCTTTCTTT.

This chain connects TRBV5-6 to TRBJ1-2, with 7 nucleotides matching TRBD1. CDR3 length equals 15 residues. V was pared by 4 bases and J by 7 bases, with 13 bases of the junction left unmatched. Germline CDR1 SGHDT, CDR2 YYEEEE. DNA of the CDR3: TGTGCCAGCAGCGGGCAAGAGGGGGCTTACGGTGGCTACACCTTC. The encoded protein is CASSGQEGAYGGYTF.

The chain uses TRBV6-6 and TRBJ1-2, with D tentatively TRBD1 (5 bases). Trimming removed 2 bases at V and 0 bases at J, with 10 bases between. CDR3 length equals 15 residues. Germline assignment: CDR1 MNHNY and CDR2 SVGAGI (reference sequence). The DNA for the CDR3 is TGTGCCAGCAGTTACATCGCAGGGTCTAACTATGGCTACACCTTC. This codes for CASSYIAGSNYGYTF.

The J gene is TRBJ2-3, the V gene TRBV15, with D possibly being TRBD1 (6 bases). The CDR3 length is 16 residues. Trimming removed 0 bases at V and 2 bases at J, with 12 bases between. Germline lookup yields CDR1 LNHNV and CDR2 YYDKDF (reference sequence). The CDR3 DNA sequence: TGTGCCACCAGCAGAGACCGGTCAGGGGCCACAGATACGCAGTATTTT. It specifies CATSRDRSGATDTQYF.

The V and J genes are TRBV7-8 and TRBJ2-7, with 8 bases aligning to TRBD1. The CDR3 consists of 15 residues. J was trimmed by 2 bases and V by 2 bases; bases with no gene match: 5. Germline V CDR1 and CDR2: SGHVS, FQNEAQ. The chain's CDR3 is CASSLPAGGPYEQYF. CDR3 nucleotides: TGTGCCAGCAGCTTACCGGCAGGGGGCCCCTACGAGCAGTACTTC.

V gene TRBV7-8 combines with J gene TRBJ1-5; D possibly corresponds to TRBD1 (6 bases). In germline, CDR1 is SGHVS, CDR2 FQNEAQ. The CDR3 loop spans 17 amino acids. V was pared by 0 bases and J by 0 bases, with 12 bases between. The CDR3 is CASSLAIGGRSNQPQHF. The CDR3 DNA reads TGTGCCAGCAGCTTAGCGATCGGGGGCCGTAGCAATCAGCCCCAGCATTTT.

This clone was counted a single time. The gene calls are TRBV19 and TRBJ2-3, with D possibly TRBD1 on 6 matching bases. Germline V gives CDR1 LNHDA, CDR2 SQIVND (reference sequence). Between the trimmed V and J ends, which lost 6 bases and 6 bases, there was a span of 22 bases. The CDR3 length is 16 residues. CDR3 sequence reads: CASSQLYSGDADTQYF. Here the CDR3 DNA reads TGTGCCAGTAGCCAACTCTACTCAGGGGATGCGGATACGCAGTATTTT.

This clone was recorded a few times. The chain links TRBV30 to TRBJ1-2; D gene unclear. There are 15 residues in the CDR3. Germline V gives CDR1 GTSNPN, CDR2 SVGIG (reference sequence). V was clipped by 0 bases and J by 8 bases, with 19 bases between them. The CDR3 region has the DNA TGTGCCTGGAGTGTATCACGGCCCCCCGGCGGAGGCTACACCTTC. Its protein product is CAWSVSRPPGGGYTF.

The chain carries TRBV3-1 (or the pseudogene TRBV3-2) and TRBJ1-1, with D possibly being TRBD1 (5 bases). The CDR3 covers 14 residues. V was shortened by 2 bases and J by 10 bases, with 17 bases between the two germline ends. Germline V CDR1 and CDR2: LGHDT, YNNKEL (reference sequence). The CDR3 sequence: CASSQNVRGARAFF. The CDR3 DNA sequence: TGTGCCAGCAGCCAAAATGTGCGAGGGGCAAGAGCTTTCTTT.

This sequence joins TRBV12-3 or TRBV12-4 and TRBJ1-2; D is ambiguous. The CDR3 sequence is 11 residues long. The ends were cut back, 3 bases at V and 8 bases at J, with 7 bases in the middle. The CDR3 bases are TGTGCCAGCAGTTTCGGTCGGGGCTACACCTTC. Translating it yields CASSFGRGYTF.

This chain joins TRBV7-8 and TRBJ2-1; D gene unclear. The germline gives CDR1 SGHVS, CDR2 FQNEAQ. The ends were cut back, 5 bases at V and 5 bases at J, with 16 bases in the middle. The CDR3 extends over 15 amino acids. CDR3: CASSPEPSTNNEQFF. In nucleotides, the CDR3 is TGTGCCAGCAGCCCAGAGCCGTCTACGAACAATGAGCAGTTCTTC.

The V gene is TRBV10-3, the J gene TRBJ2-1; D may be TRBD2 (7 bases). The V gene lost 6 bases and the J gene lost 7 bases, with 16 bases spanning the gap. From germline, CDR1 is ENHRY and CDR2 SYGVKD. The CDR3 is 14 amino acids. CDR3 in amino acids: CAIRVPGGSNEQFF. CDR3 nucleotides: TGTGCCATCAGAGTTCCGGGGGGCAGTAATGAGCAGTTCTTC.